The sequence of this T cell receptor (beta chain) was determined in a study of blood T cell repertoires in COVID-19 (TCRdb year 2020). In terms of the full investigation: The collaborator samples originated in the United States, Italy and Spain and spanned the acute and convalescent phases of COVID-19. The material from the prospective study consisted of cDNA or gDNA derived from T cells, B-cell-depleted T cells, or PBMCs. Subjects who had been exposed to COVID-19, were actively infected with it, or had recovered from it provided the deeply sampled blood TCRbeta repertoires that made up the dataset. A freely available public database, intended as a resource for researchers studying the immune response to SARS-CoV-2, is where the repertoires were released. The samples were drawn from two sources: the first 160 participants of the ongoing ImmuneRACE study, and some 1,300 subjects contributed by 6 global collaborators. Sample metadata almost always included a de-identified subject ID, COVID-19 status, age in years and sex. Where available, HLA class I and class II types were taken from metadata supplied by the sample provider and were not determined by assay-based typing. Overall study results and their limits: How much clinical and demographic metadata was included differed by source and by participant, and the metadata was provided uncurated.

The germline V gene specifies ENHRY as CDR1 and SYGVKD as CDR2. From its cysteine to its phenylalanine, the CDR3 spans 13 amino acids. Of the read, only the CDR3 DNA is kept; its 39 bases are in frame from base 1. V lost 6 bases and J lost 6 bases; the stretch between them is 14 bases long. TCRbeta CDR3 regions were amplified from genomic DNA by means of the immunoSEQ Assay, a bias-controlled multiplex PCR. The source study handled its data this way. Within the assay, amplification of reference gene primers was used to estimate how many nucleated cells each sample contained. To quantify the absolute abundance of each unique TCRbeta CDR3 rearrangement, sequence reads were collapsed and filtered. For each sample, productive Simpson clonality was calculated as the square root of Simpson's diversity index over productive rearrangements. Drawn from immuneACCESS, this table holds only the in-frame rearrangements with V and J called that TCRdb kept. Clones are partly lost; checked studies trace under half to an unresolved V gene and leave the rest unexplained. That table gives V, J and clone size, and the DNA gave D and trimming. This sample holds 400,000 or so clones; about 88% were observed only once. The top ten clonotypes cover approximately 1.5% of the sample.

About this clone itself: What this receptor recognizes is not known. Base qualities were left out, and no much larger clone turns up one base away.

At one collaborating source in Seattle, patients were enrolled during active infection and were followed longitudinally through the course of disease. Collaborating institutions collected whole blood in K2EDTA tubes following their own protocols. For TCRbeta analysis, collaborators shipped samples in one of three forms: frozen whole blood, isolated PBMCs, or DNA extracted from either of those sample types. Here the chain combines TRBV10-3 and TRBJ1-2; matching of 6 bases hints at TRBD1 as the D gene. The sample comprised peripheral blood. The receptor comes from a woman aged 40 to 55 with COVID-19, enrolled during active disease. CDR3 loop: CAISEDRRHGYTF. The bases are TGTGCCATCAGCGAAGACAGGAGGCATGGCTACACCTTC.